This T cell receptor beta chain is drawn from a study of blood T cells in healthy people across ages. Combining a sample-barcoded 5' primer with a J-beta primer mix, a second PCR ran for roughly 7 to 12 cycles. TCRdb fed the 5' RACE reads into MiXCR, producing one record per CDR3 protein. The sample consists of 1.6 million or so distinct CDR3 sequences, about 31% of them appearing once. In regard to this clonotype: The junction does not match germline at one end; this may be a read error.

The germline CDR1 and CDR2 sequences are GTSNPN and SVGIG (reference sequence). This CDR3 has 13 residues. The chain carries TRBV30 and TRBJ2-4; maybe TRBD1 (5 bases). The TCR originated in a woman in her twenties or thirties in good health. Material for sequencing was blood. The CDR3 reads CAWSEQAETTHDF. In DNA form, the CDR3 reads TGTGCCTGGAGTGAACAGGCGGAAACAACCCATGACTTC.